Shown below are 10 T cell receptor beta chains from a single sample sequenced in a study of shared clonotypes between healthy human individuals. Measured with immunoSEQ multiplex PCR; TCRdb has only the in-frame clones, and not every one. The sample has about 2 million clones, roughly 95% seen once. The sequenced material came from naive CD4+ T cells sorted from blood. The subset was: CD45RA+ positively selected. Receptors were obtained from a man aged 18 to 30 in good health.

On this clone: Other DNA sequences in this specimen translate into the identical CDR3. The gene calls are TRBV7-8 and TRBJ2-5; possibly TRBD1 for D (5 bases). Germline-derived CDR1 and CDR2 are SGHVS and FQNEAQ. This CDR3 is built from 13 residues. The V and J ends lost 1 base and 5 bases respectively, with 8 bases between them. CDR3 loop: CASSLGQWETQYF. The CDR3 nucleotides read TGTGCCAGCAGCTTAGGACAGTGGGAGACCCAGTACTTC.

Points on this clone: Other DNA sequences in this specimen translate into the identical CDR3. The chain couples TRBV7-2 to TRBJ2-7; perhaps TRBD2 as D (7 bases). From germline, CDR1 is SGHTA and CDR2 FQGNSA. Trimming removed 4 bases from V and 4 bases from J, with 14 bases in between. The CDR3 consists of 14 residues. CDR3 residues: CASSSGGGSYEQYF. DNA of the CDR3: TGTGCCAGCAGCTCGGGGGGCGGGAGTTACGAGCAGTACTTC.

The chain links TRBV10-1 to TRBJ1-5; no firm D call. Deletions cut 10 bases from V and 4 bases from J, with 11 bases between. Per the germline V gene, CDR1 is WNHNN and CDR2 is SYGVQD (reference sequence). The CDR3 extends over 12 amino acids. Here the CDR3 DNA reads TGCGCCAACCATCATAGGAATCAGCCCCAGCATTTT. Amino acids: CANHHRNQPQHF.

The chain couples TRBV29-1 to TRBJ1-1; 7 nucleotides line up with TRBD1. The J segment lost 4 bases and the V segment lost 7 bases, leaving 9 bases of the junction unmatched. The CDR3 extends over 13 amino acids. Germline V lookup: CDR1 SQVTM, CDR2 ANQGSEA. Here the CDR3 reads CSAVGQVGTEAFF. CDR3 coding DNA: TGCAGCGCCGTAGGACAGGTCGGCACTGAAGCTTTCTTT.

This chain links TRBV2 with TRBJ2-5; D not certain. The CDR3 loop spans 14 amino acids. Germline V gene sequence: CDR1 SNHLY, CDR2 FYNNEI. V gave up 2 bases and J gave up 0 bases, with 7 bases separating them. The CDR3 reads CASSELDYQETQYF. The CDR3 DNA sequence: TGTGCCAGCAGTGAACTCGACTACCAAGAGACCCAGTACTTC.

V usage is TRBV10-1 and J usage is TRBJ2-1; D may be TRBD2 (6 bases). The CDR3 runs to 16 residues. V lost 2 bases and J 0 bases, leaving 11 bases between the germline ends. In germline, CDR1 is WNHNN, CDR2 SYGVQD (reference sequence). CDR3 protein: CASSEVAASSYNEQFF. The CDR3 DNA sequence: TGCGCCAGCAGTGAGGTAGCGGCCAGCTCCTACAATGAGCAGTTCTTC.

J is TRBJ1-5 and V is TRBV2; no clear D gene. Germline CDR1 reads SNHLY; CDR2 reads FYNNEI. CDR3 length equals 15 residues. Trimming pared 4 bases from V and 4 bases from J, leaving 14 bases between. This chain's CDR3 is CASSVRGIANQPQHF. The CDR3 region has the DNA TGTGCCAGCAGTGTCCGGGGAATTGCAAATCAGCCCCAGCATTTT. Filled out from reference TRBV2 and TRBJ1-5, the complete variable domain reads EPEVTQTPSHQVTQMGQEVILRCVPISNHLYFYWYRQILGQKVEFLVSFYNNEISEKSEIFDDQFSVERPDGSNFTLKIRSTKLEDSAMYFCASSVRGIANQPQHFGDGTRLSIL.

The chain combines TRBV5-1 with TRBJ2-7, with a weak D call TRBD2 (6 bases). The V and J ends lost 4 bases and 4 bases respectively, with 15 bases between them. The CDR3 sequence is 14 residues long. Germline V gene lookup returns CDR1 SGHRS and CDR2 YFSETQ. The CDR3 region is CASSVRDGLYEQYF. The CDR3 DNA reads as TGCGCCAGCAGCGTCCGGGACGGACTATACGAGCAGTACTTC.

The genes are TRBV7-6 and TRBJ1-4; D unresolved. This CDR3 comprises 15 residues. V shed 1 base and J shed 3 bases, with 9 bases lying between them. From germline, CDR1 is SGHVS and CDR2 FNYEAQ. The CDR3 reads CASSLGLRANEKLFF. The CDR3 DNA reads TGTGCCAGCAGCTTAGGACTGAGAGCTAATGAAAAACTGTTTTTT.

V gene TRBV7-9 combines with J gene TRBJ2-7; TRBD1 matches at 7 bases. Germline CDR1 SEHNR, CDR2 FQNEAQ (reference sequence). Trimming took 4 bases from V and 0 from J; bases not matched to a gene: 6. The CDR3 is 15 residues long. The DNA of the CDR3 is TGTGCCAGCAGCTCCTCAGGGGGTAGCTCCTACGAGCAGTACTTC. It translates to CASSSSGGSSYEQYF.